Listed below are T cell receptor beta chains from one sample, sequenced in a study of persistence of HIV-infected CD4 T cells. Some clones are missing from TCRdb's copy, which holds only in-frame ones; the method was immunoSEQ multiplex PCR. The sample holds 6,000 to 9,500 clones; less than 70% are singletons and the top ten take around a fifth. Their recognized antigens are unknown. The input for sequencing was CD4+ T cells sorted from PBMCs after approximately 20-hour stimulation, taken from a patient who received antiretroviral therapy. The receptor source for this set is an adult man with HIV who was CMV-seropositive. CDR3s include the opening cysteine and the closing phenylalanine or tryptophan. The D gene is left open where the match is weak. Clone size, where shown, is once, few, many, or a class for clones that have expanded.

d_gene,v_gene,j_gene,abundance,CDR3nt,CDR3aa
-,TRBV19,TRBJ1-5,-,TGTGCCAGTAGTCTTGGGGACCTAAACAATCAGCCCCAGCATTTT,CASSLGDLNNQPQHF
-,TRBV28,TRBJ1-4,-,TGTGCCAGCAGAACGAATGAAAAACTGTTTTTT,CASRTNEKLFF
-,TRBV5-4,TRBJ2-5,-,TGTGCCAGCAGCTTGGGAGGGGGGGCTGAGACCCAGTACTTC,CASSLGGGAETQYF
-,TRBV6-5,TRBJ2-7,-,TGTGCCAGCAGGCAAGGGTACGAGCAGTACTTC,CASRQGYEQYF
-,TRBV7-9,TRBJ2-1,-,TGTGCCAGCAGCCCCGGGACTTCTTACAATGAGCAGTTCTTC,CASSPGTSYNEQFF
TRBD1,TRBV19,TRBJ2-7,-,TGTGCCAGTAGTATTGGCGGGACAGGCGGCTACGAGCAGTACTTC,CASSIGGTGGYEQYF
-,TRBV19,TRBJ2-5,few,TGTGCCAGTGCCATCGACCGGAACCAAGAGACCCAGTACTTC,CASAIDRNQETQYF
-,TRBV19,TRBJ1-2,few,TGTGCCAGTAGTATAGATAAGCAAACGGATGGCTACACCTTC,CASSIDKQTDGYTF
TRBD1,TRBV27,TRBJ2-7,-,TGTGCCAGCAGTTCACAGGGGCCCCGTCCCTACGAGCAGTACTTC,CASSSQGPRPYEQYF
TRBD2,TRBV6-4,TRBJ2-6,-,TGTGCCAGCAGTGACGCTCCCGGGACTAGCGGGAGGGAGGCCGGGGCCAACGTCCTGACTTTC,CASSDAPGTSGREAGANVLTF
-,TRBV5-4,TRBJ2-5,-,TGTGCCAGCAGCTTGGGGCAGCAAGAGACCCAGTACTTC,CASSLGQQETQYF
TRBD1,TRBV6-5,TRBJ1-2,-,TGTGCCACCATGACAGGGACGGGGAACTATGGCTACACCTTC,CATMTGTGNYGYTF
-,TRBV5-4,TRBJ1-1,-,TGTGCCAGCAGCATCGTTTGGGGGCGGAGCATGAACACTGAAGCTTTCTTT,CASSIVWGRSMNTEAFF
TRBD1,TRBV11-2,TRBJ2-7,once,TGTGCCAGCAGGTTCGGGACAGAGGCCTACGAGCAGTACTTC,CASRFGTEAYEQYF
-,TRBV19,TRBJ1-2,few,TGTGCCAGTAGTATAGATCTTCAGTCGGCGGTGGGCTACACCTTC,CASSIDLQSAVGYTF
-,TRBV14,TRBJ1-1,-,TGTGCCAGCAGCCCTCTCATCGGGTCAGATGAAGCTTTCTTT,CASSPLIGSDEAFF
TRBD2,TRBV10-3,TRBJ2-2,few,TGTGCCATCATTGGCCCCTATTATCTAGCGGGGCGCACCGGGGAGCTGTTTTTT,CAIIGPYYLAGRTGELFF
-,TRBV3-1/TRBV3-2,TRBJ1-1,-,TGTGCCAGCAGCCAAGAGGGGACTATGAACACTGAAGCTTTCTTT,CASSQEGTMNTEAFF
-,TRBV5-1,TRBJ1-5,-,TGCGCCAGCAGCTTGGCAGGGTTCAACGATCAGCCCCAGCATTTT,CASSLAGFNDQPQHF
-,TRBV7-6,TRBJ1-3,-,TGTGCCAGCAGCCCTCAGGGATACGGAAACACCATATATTTT,CASSPQGYGNTIYF
-,TRBV3-1/TRBV3-2,TRBJ1-4,-,TGTGCCAGCAGCAATCCGGGACTCCGTAATGAAAAACTGTTTTTT,CASSNPGLRNEKLFF
-,TRBV7-2,TRBJ2-5,-,TGTGCCAGCAGCTTAGACCCCGGTCAGCAGACCCAGTACTTC,CASSLDPGQQTQYF
-,TRBV6-2/TRBV6-3,TRBJ2-7,-,TGTGCCAGCAGTTATTCAGCGCTAGCGACCTACGAGCAGTACTTC,CASSYSALATYEQYF
-,TRBV28,TRBJ1-5,-,TGTGCCAGCAGTTTAGATTCGGTTAGCTACAATCAGCCCCAGCATTTT,CASSLDSVSYNQPQHF
TRBD2,TRBV9,TRBJ2-2,few,TGTGCCAGCAGCGCAAGGAGCGGGGGCCCCACCTACGACACCGGGGAGCTGTTTTTT,CASSARSGGPTYDTGELFF
-,TRBV7-9,TRBJ2-1,-,TGTGCCAGCAGCTTAGGCACAGGGAGGACGAATGAGCAGTTCTTC,CASSLGTGRTNEQFF
-,TRBV4-2,TRBJ1-4,once,TGTGCCAGCAGCCAAGATTTTGGGACCGTTGAAAAACTGTTTTTT,CASSQDFGTVEKLFF
-,TRBV30,TRBJ2-7,-,TGTGCCTGGAGTCCGGGAGCCTACGAGCAGTACTTC,CAWSPGAYEQYF
TRBD2,TRBV27,TRBJ2-1,-,TGTGCCAGCAGTTTTAGACCGCGACGATGGACTAGCGGGGCCAATGAGCAGTTCTTC,CASSFRPRRWTSGANEQFF
-,TRBV18,TRBJ1-5,-,TGTGCCAGCTCACGGGACAGCAATCAGCCCCAGCATTTT,CASSRDSNQPQHF
-,TRBV5-5,TRBJ1-1,-,TGTGCCAGCAGTTCCGAGAGGGCTGAAGCTTTCTTT,CASSSERAEAFF
TRBD2,TRBV5-6,TRBJ2-7,-,TGTGCCAGCAGCGTTACTAGCGGGAGAGTCTACGAGCAGTACTTC,CASSVTSGRVYEQYF
-,TRBV28,TRBJ1-5,-,TGTGCCAGCAGTTTCTCGATGGTTCGTCAGCCCCAGCATTTT,CASSFSMVRQPQHF
-,TRBV7-9,TRBJ2-2,-,TGTGCCAGCAGCTTATTGGGAGGCCCGGGCACCGGGGAGCTGTTTTTT,CASSLLGGPGTGELFF
-,TRBV6-5,TRBJ2-2,-,TGTGCCAGCAAAAAGGACAGAATGAACACCGGGGAGCTGTTTTTT,CASKKDRMNTGELFF
-,TRBV7-8,TRBJ1-4,few,TGTGCCAGCAGCTTTGTAGCCGAATCTACAAATGAAAAACTGTTTTTT,CASSFVAESTNEKLFF
TRBD1,TRBV11-1,TRBJ2-7,-,TGTGCCAGCACCCCCCGGGACAGGTTCTACGAGCAGTACTTC,CASTPRDRFYEQYF
TRBD1,TRBV27,TRBJ1-5,-,TGTGCCAGCAGTAGGACAGGGGGCGGCAATCAGCCCCAGCATTTT,CASSRTGGGNQPQHF
-,TRBV9,TRBJ1-1,-,TGTGCCAGCAGCGTAGCGAACACTGAAGCTTTCTTT,CASSVANTEAFF
-,TRBV7-9,TRBJ1-4,-,TGTGCCAGCAGCCTGGAGAGGGCAACTAATGAAAAACTGTTTTTT,CASSLERATNEKLFF
-,TRBV3-1/TRBV3-2,TRBJ1-1,-,TGTGCCAGCAGCCAAGAATCGGCGGGGAGGACTGAAGCTTTCTTT,CASSQESAGRTEAFF
-,TRBV7-2,TRBJ2-2,few,TGTGCCAGCAGCCCCCGGGTTCTAAAGGAGGAGCTGTTTTTT,CASSPRVLKEELFF
TRBD1,TRBV6-6,TRBJ2-1,few,TGTGCCAGCAGTGAGACGGACAGGGTGAATGAGCAGTTCTTC,CASSETDRVNEQFF
-,TRBV29-1,TRBJ1-5,-,TGCAGCGTTGAGAGAGTTGCGGGTCAGCCCCAGCATTTT,CSVERVAGQPQHF
TRBD1,TRBV29-1,TRBJ1-1,-,TGCAGCGTGGAGGACCGACAGGGTCTTTTGAACACTGAAGCTTTCTTT,CSVEDRQGLLNTEAFF
-,TRBV19,TRBJ1-4,-,TGTGCCAGCCTCGGACCGGGTGAAAAACTGTTTTTT,CASLGPGEKLFF
-,TRBV12-3/TRBV12-4,TRBJ1-2,-,TGTGCCAGCGGACGGCTCTATGGCTACACCTTC,CASGRLYGYTF
TRBD1,TRBV19,TRBJ1-2,once,TGTGCCAGTAGTATAGACCTATCGACAGGGTCGGGCTATGGCTACACCTTC,CASSIDLSTGSGYGYTF
TRBD1,TRBV7-6,TRBJ1-2,once,TGTGCCAGCAGCCCGGGGACAGTCAGTGGCTACACCTTC,CASSPGTVSGYTF
TRBD1,TRBV12-5,TRBJ2-3,-,TGTGCTAGTGGGCCTGGGACAGGGCTCACAGATACGCAGTATTTT,CASGPGTGLTDTQYF